The following is a TCR beta chain sequence with its context. The sample belongs to a study of CD4+ T cells in melanoma. The CDR3 is 19 amino acids. From germline, CDR1 is SNHLY and CDR2 FYNNEI. Trimming removed 3 bases from V and 0 bases from J; junction bases left unmatched: 11. The data were produced by immunoSEQ multiplex PCR, yet TCRdb's version contains in-frame clones alone and is incomplete. The sample yields some 15,000 clones, roughly 84% seen once. The material sequenced was cells from a culture (not recorded whether cultured in vitro). The chain couples TRBV2 to TRBJ2-3; the match to TRBD2 covers 11 bases. This sequence was found in a human donor with melanoma. The CDR3 here is CASSDPYRRLAGSTDTQYF. CDR3 sequence (DNA): TGTGCCAGCAGTGACCCATATAGAAGACTAGCGGGGAGCACAGATACGCAGTATTTT.